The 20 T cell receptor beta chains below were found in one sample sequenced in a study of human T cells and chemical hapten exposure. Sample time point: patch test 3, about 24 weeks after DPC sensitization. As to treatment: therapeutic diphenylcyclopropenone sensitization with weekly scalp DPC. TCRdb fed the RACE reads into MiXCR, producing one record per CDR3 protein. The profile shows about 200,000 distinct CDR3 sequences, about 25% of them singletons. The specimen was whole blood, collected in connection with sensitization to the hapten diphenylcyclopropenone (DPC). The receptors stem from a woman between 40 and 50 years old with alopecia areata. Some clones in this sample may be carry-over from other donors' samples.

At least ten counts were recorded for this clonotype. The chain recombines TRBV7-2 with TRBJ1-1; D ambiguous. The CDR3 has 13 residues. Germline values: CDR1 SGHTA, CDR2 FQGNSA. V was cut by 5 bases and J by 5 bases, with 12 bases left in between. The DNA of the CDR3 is TGTGCCAGCAGCCCCTACCGGAAAACTGAAGCTTTCTTT. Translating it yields CASSPYRKTEAFF.

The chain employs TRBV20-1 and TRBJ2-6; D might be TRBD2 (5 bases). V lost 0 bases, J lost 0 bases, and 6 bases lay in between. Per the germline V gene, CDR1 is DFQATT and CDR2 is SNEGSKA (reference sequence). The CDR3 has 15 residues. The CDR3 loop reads CSARDGGSGANVLTF. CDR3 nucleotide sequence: TGCAGTGCTAGAGATGGAGGCTCTGGGGCCAACGTCCTGACTTTC.

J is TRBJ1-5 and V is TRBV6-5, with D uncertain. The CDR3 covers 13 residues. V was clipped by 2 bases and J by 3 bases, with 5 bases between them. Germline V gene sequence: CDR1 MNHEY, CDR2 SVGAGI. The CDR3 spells CASSYGVNQPQHF. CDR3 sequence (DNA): TGTGCCAGCAGTTACGGGGTCAATCAGCCCCAGCATTTT.

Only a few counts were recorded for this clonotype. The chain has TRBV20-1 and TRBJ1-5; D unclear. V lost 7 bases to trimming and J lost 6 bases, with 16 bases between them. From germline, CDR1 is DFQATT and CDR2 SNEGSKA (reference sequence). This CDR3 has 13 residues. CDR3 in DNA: TGCAGTGTCATTCCGGCGGGCCTTCAGCCCCAGCATTTT. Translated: CSVIPAGLQPQHF.

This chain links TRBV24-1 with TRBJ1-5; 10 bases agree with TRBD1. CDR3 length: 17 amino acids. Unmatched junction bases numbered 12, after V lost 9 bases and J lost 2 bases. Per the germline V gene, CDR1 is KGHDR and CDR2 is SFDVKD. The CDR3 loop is CATAPHGQGDRNQPQHF. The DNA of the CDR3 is TGTGCCACCGCCCCCCACGGACAGGGGGACCGCAATCAGCCCCAGCATTTT.

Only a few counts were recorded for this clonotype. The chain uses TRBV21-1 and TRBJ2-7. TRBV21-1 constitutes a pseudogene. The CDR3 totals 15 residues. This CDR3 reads CASSKIPENSYEQYF. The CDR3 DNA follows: TGTGCCAGCAGCAAAATTCCGGAGAACTCCTACGAGCAGTACTTC.

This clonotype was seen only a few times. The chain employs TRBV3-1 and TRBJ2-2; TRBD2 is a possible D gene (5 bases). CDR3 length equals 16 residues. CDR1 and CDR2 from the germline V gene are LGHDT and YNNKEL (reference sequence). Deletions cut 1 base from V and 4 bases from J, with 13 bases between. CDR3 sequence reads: CASSQGLRAPTGELFF. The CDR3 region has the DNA TGTGCCAGCAGCCAAGGTCTGCGGGCACCCACCGGGGAGCTGTTTTTT.

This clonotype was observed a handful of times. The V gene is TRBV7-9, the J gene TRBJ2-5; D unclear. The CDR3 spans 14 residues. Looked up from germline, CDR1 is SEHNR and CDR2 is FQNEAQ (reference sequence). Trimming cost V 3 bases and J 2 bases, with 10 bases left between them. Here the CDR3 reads CASSFDVRQETQYF. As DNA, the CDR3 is TGTGCCAGCAGCTTCGATGTCCGGCAAGAGACCCAGTACTTC.

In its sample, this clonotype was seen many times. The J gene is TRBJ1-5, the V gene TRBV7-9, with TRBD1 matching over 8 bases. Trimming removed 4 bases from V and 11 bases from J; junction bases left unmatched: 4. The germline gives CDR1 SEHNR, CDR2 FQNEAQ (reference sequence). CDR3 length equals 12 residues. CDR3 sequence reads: CASSYTGGAQHF. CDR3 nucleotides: TGTGCCAGCAGCTATACAGGGGGGGCCCAGCATTTT.

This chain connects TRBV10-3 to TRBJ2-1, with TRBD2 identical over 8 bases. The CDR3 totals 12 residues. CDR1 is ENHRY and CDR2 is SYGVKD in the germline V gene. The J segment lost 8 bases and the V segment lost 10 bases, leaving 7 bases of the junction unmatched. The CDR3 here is CATGRGGDEQFF. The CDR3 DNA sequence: TGTGCCACCGGGAGGGGAGGCGATGAGCAGTTCTTC.

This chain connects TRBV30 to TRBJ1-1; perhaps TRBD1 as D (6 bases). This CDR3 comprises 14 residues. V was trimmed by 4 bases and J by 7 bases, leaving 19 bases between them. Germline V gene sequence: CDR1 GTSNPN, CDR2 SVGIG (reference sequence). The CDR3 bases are TGTGCCTGGACTCGAGGGGGGTTTCGTAGTGAAGCTTTCTTT. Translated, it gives CAWTRGGFRSEAFF.

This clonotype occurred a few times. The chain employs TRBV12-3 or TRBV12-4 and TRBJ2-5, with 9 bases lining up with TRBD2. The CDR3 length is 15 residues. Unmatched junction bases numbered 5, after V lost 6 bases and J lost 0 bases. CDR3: CASSPAGGYQETQYF. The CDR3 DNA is TGTGCCAGCAGCCCAGCGGGAGGCTACCAAGAGACCCAGTACTTC.

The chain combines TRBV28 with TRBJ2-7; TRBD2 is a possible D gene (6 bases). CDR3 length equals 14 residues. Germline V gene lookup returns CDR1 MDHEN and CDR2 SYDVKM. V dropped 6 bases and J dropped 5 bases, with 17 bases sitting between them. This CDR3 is CASSPGTPEDEQYF. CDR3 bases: TGTGCCAGCAGCCCTGGGACTCCTGAGGACGAGCAGTACTTC.

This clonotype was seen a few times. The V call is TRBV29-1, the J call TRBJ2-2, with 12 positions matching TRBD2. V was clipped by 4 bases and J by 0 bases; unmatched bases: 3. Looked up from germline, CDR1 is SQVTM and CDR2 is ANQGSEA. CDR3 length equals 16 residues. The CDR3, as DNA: TGCAGCGTTGGAGGGACTAGCGGGTCGAACACCGGGGAGCTGTTTTTT. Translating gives CSVGGTSGSNTGELFF.

Written as DNA, the CDR3 is TGTGCCTGGAGTCTAAGGACTAGCGGGGCCCCTTCCTACAATGAGCAGTTCTTC. It encodes CAWSLRTSGAPSYNEQFF. This chain joins TRBV30 and TRBJ2-1; 12 bases align to TRBD2. Germline CDR1 GTSNPN, CDR2 SVGIG (reference sequence). V shed 2 bases and J 1 base; nucleotides not matched to a gene: 9. The CDR3 runs 18 residues. Supplemented by reference TRBV30 and TRBJ2-1, the full variable domain reads SQTIHQWPATLVQPVGSPLSLECTVEGTSNPNLYWYRQAAGRGLQLLFYSVGIGQISSEVPQNLSASRPQDRQFILSSKKLLLSDSGFYLCAWSLRTSGAPSYNEQFFGPGTRLTVL.

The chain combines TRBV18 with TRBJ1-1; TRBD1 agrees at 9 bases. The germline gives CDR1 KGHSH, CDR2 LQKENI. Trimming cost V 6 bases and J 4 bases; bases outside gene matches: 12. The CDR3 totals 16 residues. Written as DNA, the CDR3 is TGTGCCAGCTCGCTTACAGGGGGCCTGGTAGGCACTGAAGCTTTCTTT. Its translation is CASSLTGGLVGTEAFF.

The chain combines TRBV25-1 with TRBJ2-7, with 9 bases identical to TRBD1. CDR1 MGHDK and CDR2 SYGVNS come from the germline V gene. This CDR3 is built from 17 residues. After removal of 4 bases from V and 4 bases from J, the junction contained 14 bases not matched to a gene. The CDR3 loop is CASSAKQPGQGLYEQYF. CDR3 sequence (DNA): TGTGCCAGCAGTGCCAAACAACCGGGACAGGGACTATACGAGCAGTACTTC.

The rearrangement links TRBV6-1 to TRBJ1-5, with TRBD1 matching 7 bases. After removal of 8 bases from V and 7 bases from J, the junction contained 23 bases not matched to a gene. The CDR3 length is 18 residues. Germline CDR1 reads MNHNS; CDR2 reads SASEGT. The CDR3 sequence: CASSKRKTGFGSDQPQHF. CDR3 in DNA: TGTGCCAGCTCCAAGCGCAAGACAGGGTTCGGTTCCGACCAGCCCCAGCATTTT.

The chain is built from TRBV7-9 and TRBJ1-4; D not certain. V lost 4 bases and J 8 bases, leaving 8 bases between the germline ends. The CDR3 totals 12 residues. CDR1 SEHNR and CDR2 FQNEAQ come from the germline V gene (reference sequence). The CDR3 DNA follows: TGTGCCAGCAGCTACCTCCAGGAAAAACTGTTTTTT. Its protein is CASSYLQEKLFF.

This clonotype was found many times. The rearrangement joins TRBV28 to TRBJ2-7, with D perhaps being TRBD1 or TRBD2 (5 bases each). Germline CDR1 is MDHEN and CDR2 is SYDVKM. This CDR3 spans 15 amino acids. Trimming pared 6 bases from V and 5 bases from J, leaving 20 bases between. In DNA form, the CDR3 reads TGTGCCAGCAGGGAGACGGGACCTAGAGGGAACGAGCAGTACTTC. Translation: CASRETGPRGNEQYF.